A selection of T cell receptor beta chains follows, all from one sample in a study of control samples from healthy donors and cancer patients. Assay: immunoSEQ multiplex PCR; the TCRdb copy retains only in-frame clones and omits some. The table includes some 12,000 clones, around 94% detected once. Specimen: PBMCs. Receptor source: a man between 70 and 80 years old with head and neck cancer. Each CDR3 is given with its conserved first and last residue. The D gene is left open where the match is weak. A clone size is listed for some rows: how often the clone was seen (once, few, many), or a class if it is expanded.

V gene	clone size	D gene	J gene	CDR3 protein	CDR3 DNA
TRBV7-3	NA	NA	TRBJ2-3	CASSLRGSTDTQYF	TGTGCCAGCAGCCTAAGGGGAAGCACAGATACGCAGTATTTT
TRBV5-5	NA	TRBD2	TRBJ2-3	CASSATSGRRGDTQYF	TGTGCCAGCAGCGCGACTAGCGGGAGAAGGGGAGATACGCAGTATTTT
TRBV6-5	NA	NA	TRBJ1-1	CASRWANTEAFF	TGTGCCAGCAGGTGGGCTAACACTGAAGCTTTCTTT
TRBV10-3	NA	NA	TRBJ2-1	CAISERGDNEQFF	TGTGCCATCAGTGAGCGGGGAGACAATGAGCAGTTCTTC
TRBV6-2/TRBV6-3	NA	TRBD2	TRBJ2-3	CASSYVRGGADTQYF	TGTGCCAGCAGTTACGTTCGGGGGGGCGCAGATACGCAGTATTTT
TRBV15	NA	TRBD2	TRBJ2-1	CATRIGLAGGLFNEQFF	TGTGCCACCAGAATCGGACTAGCGGGGGGGCTGTTTAATGAGCAGTTCTTC
TRBV6-6	NA	NA	TRBJ2-7	CASSSRLGGPGEQYF	TGTGCCAGCAGTTCCCGATTGGGGGGACCGGGAGAGCAGTACTTC
TRBV5-4	NA	TRBD1	TRBJ2-2	CASSLGQGGGELFF	TGTGCCAGCAGCTTGGGACAGGGCGGCGGGGAGCTGTTTTTT
TRBV6-6	once	NA	TRBJ1-6	CASSYWGSPLHF	TGTGCCAGCAGTTACTGGGGTTCACCCCTCCACTTT
TRBV29-1	NA	NA	TRBJ2-5	CSVVRYGETQYF	TGCAGCGTGGTTCGGTACGGGGAGACCCAGTACTTC